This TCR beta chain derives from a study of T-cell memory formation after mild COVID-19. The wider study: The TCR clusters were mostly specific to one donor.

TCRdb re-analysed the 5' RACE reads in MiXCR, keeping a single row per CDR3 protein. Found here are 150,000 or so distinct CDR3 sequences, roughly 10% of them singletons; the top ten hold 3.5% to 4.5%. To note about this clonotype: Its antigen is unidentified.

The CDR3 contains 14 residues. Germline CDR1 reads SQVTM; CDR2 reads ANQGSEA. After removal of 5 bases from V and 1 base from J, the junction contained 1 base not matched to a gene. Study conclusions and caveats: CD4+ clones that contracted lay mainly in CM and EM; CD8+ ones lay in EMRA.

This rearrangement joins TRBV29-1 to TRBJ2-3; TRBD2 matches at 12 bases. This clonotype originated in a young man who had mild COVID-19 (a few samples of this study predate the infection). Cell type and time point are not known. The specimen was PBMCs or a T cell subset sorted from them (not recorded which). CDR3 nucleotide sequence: TGCAGCGTTCGACTAGCGGGGGGCACAGATACGCAGTATTTT. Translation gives CSVRLAGGTDTQYF.